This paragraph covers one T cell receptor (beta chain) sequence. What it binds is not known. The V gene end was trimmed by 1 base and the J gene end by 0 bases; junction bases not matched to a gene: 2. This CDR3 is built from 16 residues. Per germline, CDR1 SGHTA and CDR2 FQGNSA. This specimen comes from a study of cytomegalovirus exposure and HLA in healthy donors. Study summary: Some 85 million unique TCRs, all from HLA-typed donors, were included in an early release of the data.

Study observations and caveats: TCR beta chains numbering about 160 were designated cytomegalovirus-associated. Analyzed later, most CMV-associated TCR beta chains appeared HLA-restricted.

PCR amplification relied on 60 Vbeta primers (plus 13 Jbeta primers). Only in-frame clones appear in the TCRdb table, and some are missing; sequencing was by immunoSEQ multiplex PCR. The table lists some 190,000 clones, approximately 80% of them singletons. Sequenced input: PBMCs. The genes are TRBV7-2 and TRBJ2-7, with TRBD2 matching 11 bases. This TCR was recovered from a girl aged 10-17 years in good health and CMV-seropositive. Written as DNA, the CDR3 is TGTGCCAGCAGCTTAGTAGCGGGAGGGCGCTCCTACGAGCAGTACTTC. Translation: CASSLVAGGRSYEQYF.